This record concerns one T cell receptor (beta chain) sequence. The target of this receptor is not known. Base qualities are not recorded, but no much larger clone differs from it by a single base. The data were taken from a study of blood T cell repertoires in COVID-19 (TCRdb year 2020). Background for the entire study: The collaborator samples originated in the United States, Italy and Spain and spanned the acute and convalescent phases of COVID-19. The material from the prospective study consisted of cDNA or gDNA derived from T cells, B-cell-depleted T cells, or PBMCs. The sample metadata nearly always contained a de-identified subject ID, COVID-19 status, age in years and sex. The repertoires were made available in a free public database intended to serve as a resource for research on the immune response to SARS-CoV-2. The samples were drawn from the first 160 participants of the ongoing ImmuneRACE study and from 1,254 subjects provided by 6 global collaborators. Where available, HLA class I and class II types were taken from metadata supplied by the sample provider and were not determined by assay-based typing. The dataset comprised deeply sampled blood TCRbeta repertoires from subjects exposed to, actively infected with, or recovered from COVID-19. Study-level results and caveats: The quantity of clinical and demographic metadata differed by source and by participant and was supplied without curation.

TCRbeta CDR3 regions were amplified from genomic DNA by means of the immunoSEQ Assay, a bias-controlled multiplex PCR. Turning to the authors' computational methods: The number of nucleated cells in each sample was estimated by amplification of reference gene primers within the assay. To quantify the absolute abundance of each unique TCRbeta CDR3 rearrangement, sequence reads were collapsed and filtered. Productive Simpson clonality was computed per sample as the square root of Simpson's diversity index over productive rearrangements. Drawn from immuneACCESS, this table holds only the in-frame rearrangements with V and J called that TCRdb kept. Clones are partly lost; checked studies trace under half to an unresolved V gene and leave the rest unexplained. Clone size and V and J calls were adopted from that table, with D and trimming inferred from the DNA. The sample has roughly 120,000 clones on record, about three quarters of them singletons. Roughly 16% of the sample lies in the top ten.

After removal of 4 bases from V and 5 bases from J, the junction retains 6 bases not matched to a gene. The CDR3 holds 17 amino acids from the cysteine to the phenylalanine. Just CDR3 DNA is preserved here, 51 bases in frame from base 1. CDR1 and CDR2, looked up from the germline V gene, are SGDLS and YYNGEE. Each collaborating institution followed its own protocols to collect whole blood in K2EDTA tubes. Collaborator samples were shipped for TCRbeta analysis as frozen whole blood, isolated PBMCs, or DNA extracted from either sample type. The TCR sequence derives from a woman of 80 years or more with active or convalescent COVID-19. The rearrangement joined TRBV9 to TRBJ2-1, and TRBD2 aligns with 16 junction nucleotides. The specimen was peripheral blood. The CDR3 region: CASSPGLAGGTDNEQFF. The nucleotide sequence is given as TGTGCCAGCAGCCCGGGACTAGCGGGAGGGACCGACAATGAGCAGTTCTTC.